A selection of T cell receptor beta chains follows, all from one sample in a study of neurological immune-mediated disorders. A single record per CDR3 protein comes from TCRdb applying MiXCR to the 5' RACE reads. The sample contains roughly 34,000 distinct CDR3 sequences, about 13% of which appear only once. Sequenced input: PBMCs. The receptors derive from a woman aged 40 to 49 in good health. Both conserved end residues are part of each CDR3. A D gene is named only where the DNA matches it firmly. Not all rows give a size; the values are once, few, many and, for expanded clones, a class.

TRBJ1-6	TRBD1	TRBV12-3/TRBV12-4	many	TGTGCCAGCAGTTCCACAGGGACAGGGGGTCCCAATTCACCCCTCCACTTT	CASSSTGTGGPNSPLHF
TRBJ1-1	NA	TRBV5-5	many	TGTGCCAGCAGCCTTGGGACTTTGAACACTGAAGCTTTCTTT	CASSLGTLNTEAFF
TRBJ1-2	NA	TRBV5-1	many	TGCGCCAGCAGCGTTACGGGACCCAGCTATGGCTACACCTTC	CASSVTGPSYGYTF
TRBJ2-5	NA	TRBV6-5	NA	TGTGCCAGCAGTTACTCGTCCGGGACCCAGTACTTC	CASSYSSGTQYF
TRBJ1-1	NA	TRBV14	many	TGTGCCAGCAGCCAAGTTGTTCGGGCCGAAGCTTTCTTT	CASSQVVRAEAFF
TRBJ1-3	NA	TRBV18	many	TGTGCCAGCTCTTTCTCGGAGCAAGCTGGAAACACCATATATTTT	CASSFSEQAGNTIYF
TRBJ2-7	TRBD1	TRBV20-1	many	TGCAGTGCTATAACAGGGGGTCGTATCCACGAGCAGTACTTC	CSAITGGRIHEQYF
TRBJ1-1	NA	TRBV29-1	many	TGCAGCGTTGTTGAACAGGTTCCCTCCATGAACACTGAAGCTTTCTTT	CSVVEQVPSMNTEAFF
TRBJ1-5	NA	TRBV4-2	many	TGTGCCAGCAGCCAAGCTTTAGTTCAGCCCCAGCATTTT	CASSQALVQPQHF
TRBJ1-1	NA	TRBV7-8	many	TGTGCCAGCAGCTTAGTAGTCACTGAAGCTTTCTTT	CASSLVVTEAFF
TRBJ2-1	TRBD2	TRBV4-1	many	TGCGCCAGCAACTCACTAGCGGGATTTTACAATGAGCAGTTCTTC	CASNSLAGFYNEQFF
TRBJ2-7	NA	TRBV29-1	NA	TGCAGCGTTACCCCCGACTCCTACGAGCAGTACTTC	CSVTPDSYEQYF
TRBJ2-3	NA	TRBV7-9	NA	TGTGCCAGCCCCAGTGGAAGCTCAGATACGCAGTATTTT	CASPSGSSDTQYF
TRBJ2-5	NA	TRBV7-2	many	TGTGCCAGCAGCTTAGTCGACCAAGAGACCCAGTACTTC	CASSLVDQETQYF
TRBJ2-1	NA	TRBV5-1	many	TGCGCCAGCAGCTTGGGCGGGACCCAAGGCAATGAGCAGTTCTTC	CASSLGGTQGNEQFF
TRBJ1-5	NA	TRBV7-2	many	TGTGCCAGCAGCCCACGGCTGACAGGTCTTCAGCCCCAGCATTTT	CASSPRLTGLQPQHF
TRBJ1-2	NA	TRBV12-3/TRBV12-4	few	TGTGCCAGCAGTTTAAAGGCAGCCAACTATGGCTACACCTTC	CASSLKAANYGYTF
TRBJ1-6	NA	TRBV12-3/TRBV12-4	many	TGTGCCAGCAGCCCCGACGAAGCTTCACCCCTCCACTTT	CASSPDEASPLHF
TRBJ1-1	TRBD1	TRBV29-1	many	TGCAGCGTCAGACAGGGCTTGGTCACTGAAGCTTTCTTT	CSVRQGLVTEAFF